This is a list of T cell receptor beta chains from one sample in a study of shared clonotypes between healthy human individuals. Assay used: immunoSEQ multiplex PCR; TCRdb lists only in-frame clones, some missing. The data show roughly 1.5 million clones, with 95% to 99% seen just once and approximately 0.45% held by the top ten. Sequenced sample: naive CD4+ T cells sorted from blood. These receptors originate from a man under 40 in good health. Each CDR3 is given with its conserved first and last residue. D genes are given only for firm matches. Only part of the rows carry a size: once, few, many, or a class if the clone is expanded.

D gene	clone size	V gene	J gene	CDR3 protein	CDR3 DNA
TRBD2	-	TRBV4-3	TRBJ2-2	CASSPGLAGVGAGELFF	TGCGCCAGCAGTCCGGGACTAGCGGGAGTAGGGGCCGGGGAGCTGTTTTTT
TRBD1	-	TRBV5-1	TRBJ1-1	CASSTGQAALNTEAFF	TGCGCCAGCAGCACGGGACAGGCAGCGTTGAACACTGAAGCTTTCTTT
TRBD2	-	TRBV5-1	TRBJ2-3	CASSSGLAGGPQPDTQYF	TGCGCCAGCAGCTCCGGACTAGCGGGAGGGCCTCAACCAGATACGCAGTATTTT
-	-	TRBV11-2	TRBJ2-3	CASSLNRRTSADTQYF	TGTGCCAGCAGCTTAAACAGGCGGACAAGCGCAGATACGCAGTATTTT
-	-	TRBV9	TRBJ2-1	CASSADRRNSLSYNEQFF	TGTGCCAGCAGTGCCGACCGAAGAAACTCACTCTCCTACAATGAGCAGTTCTTC
-	-	TRBV2	TRBJ2-5	CASSEERGQTQYF	TGTGCCAGCAGTGAAGAGAGGGGCCAGACCCAGTACTTC
TRBD1	-	TRBV9	TRBJ2-2	CASSRGQAYTGELFF	TGTGCCAGCAGCCGGGGACAGGCGTACACCGGGGAGCTGTTTTTT
TRBD1	-	TRBV6-1	TRBJ1-1	CASIGQGTRTEAFF	TGTGCCAGCATCGGACAGGGGACGAGGACTGAAGCTTTCTTT
-	once	TRBV10-2	TRBJ1-5	CASSESSYSQPQHF	TGCGCCAGCAGTGAGTCGTCTTATAGTCAGCCCCAGCATTTT
-	-	TRBV18	TRBJ1-1	CASSPRQTNTEAFF	TGTGCCAGCTCACCACGGCAGACGAACACTGAAGCTTTCTTT
-	-	TRBV5-6	TRBJ2-1	CASTYLSEQFF	TGTGCCAGCACCTATTTAAGTGAGCAGTTCTTC
-	-	TRBV5-1	TRBJ2-1	CASSFPLPADEQFF	TGCGCCAGCAGCTTCCCTCTACCAGCGGATGAGCAGTTCTTC
-	-	TRBV5-8	TRBJ1-5	CASSPMRGGWQPQHF	TGTGCCAGCAGCCCGATGCGGGGGGGCTGGCAGCCCCAGCATTTT
TRBD2	-	TRBV7-6	TRBJ2-2	CASSLGTSLNTGELFF	TGTGCCAGCAGCTTAGGGACTAGCCTGAACACCGGGGAGCTGTTTTTT
-	-	TRBV5-1	TRBJ2-7	CASSVTGDKTYEQYF	TGCGCCAGCAGCGTTACTGGGGACAAAACCTACGAGCAGTACTTC
-	-	TRBV9	TRBJ1-1	CASSDTQGSGREDTEAFF	TGTGCCAGCAGCGACACACAGGGATCTGGAAGAGAGGACACTGAAGCTTTCTTT
TRBD1	-	TRBV29-1	TRBJ2-2	CSGNTGGAGELFF	TGCAGCGGAAATACAGGGGGCGCCGGGGAGCTGTTTTTT
TRBD2	-	TRBV5-1	TRBJ2-5	CASSSSGVGQETQYF	TGCGCCAGCAGCTCTAGCGGAGTCGGCCAAGAGACCCAGTACTTC
-	-	TRBV7-3	TRBJ2-5	CASSRIGETQYF	TGTGCCAGCAGCCGCATCGGTGAGACCCAGTACTTC
-	-	TRBV10-2	TRBJ2-3	CASSSNRMTDTQYF	TGCGCCAGCAGTTCCAACCGGATGACAGATACGCAGTATTTT
-	-	TRBV9	TRBJ1-2	CASSVGPRLDGYTF	TGTGCCAGCAGCGTAGGCCCAAGGTTGGATGGCTACACCTTC
-	once	TRBV28	TRBJ1-1	CASSLYPGAGGTEAFF	TGTGCCAGCAGTTTATACCCAGGGGCCGGTGGCACTGAAGCTTTCTTT
-	-	TRBV28	TRBJ2-7	CASSFGGGEQYF	TGTGCCAGCAGTTTCGGGGGCGGGGAGCAGTACTTC
-	-	TRBV29-1	TRBJ2-5	CSVDRGKETQYF	TGCAGCGTTGATCGGGGGAAAGAGACCCAGTACTTC
-	-	TRBV6-1	TRBJ1-5	CASGGNQPQHF	TGTGCCAGCGGGGGCAATCAGCCCCAGCATTTT
-	-	TRBV2	TRBJ1-5	CASSRLDNYSNQPQHF	TGTGCCAGCAGTAGACTAGACAACTATAGCAATCAGCCCCAGCATTTT
-	-	TRBV5-1	TRBJ1-4	CASSLVRTAYRVEEKLFF	TGCGCCAGCAGCTTGGTCCGGACAGCCTACAGGGTCGAGGAAAAACTGTTTTTT
-	-	TRBV6-1	TRBJ2-1	CASSVEGVQGIPYNEQFF	TGTGCCAGCAGTGTAGAAGGAGTTCAGGGGATCCCCTACAATGAGCAGTTCTTC
-	-	TRBV2	TRBJ1-1	CASREGKAFF	TGTGCCAGCAGGGAGGGTAAAGCTTTCTTT
-	-	TRBV5-4	TRBJ1-5	CASSKGPDPINQPQHF	TGTGCCAGCAGCAAAGGGCCCGACCCCATCAATCAGCCCCAGCATTTT
-	-	TRBV9	TRBJ1-1	CASSVSFRLDTEAFF	TGTGCCAGCAGCGTATCGTTCAGGTTGGACACTGAAGCTTTCTTT
-	-	TRBV19	TRBJ1-1	CASSTQGDTEAFF	TGTGCCAGTAGTACACAGGGTGACACTGAAGCTTTCTTT
-	-	TRBV2	TRBJ1-3	CASTGISGNTIYF	TGTGCCAGCACGGGCATATCAGGAAACACCATATATTTT
TRBD2	-	TRBV13	TRBJ2-5	CASSTRLAGQETQYF	TGTGCCAGCAGCACCCGGCTAGCGGGCCAAGAGACCCAGTACTTC
TRBD1	-	TRBV5-4	TRBJ2-4	CASSTGQSKNIQYF	TGTGCCAGCAGTACGGGACAGAGCAAAAACATTCAGTACTTC
-	-	TRBV2	TRBJ2-3	CASSPLTSTDTQYF	TGTGCCAGCAGTCCCCTAACTAGCACAGATACGCAGTATTTT
-	-	TRBV6-1	TRBJ2-7	CASSEATRSSYEQYF	TGTGCCAGCAGTGAAGCGACTCGGAGCTCCTACGAGCAGTACTTC
TRBD2	once	TRBV5-4	TRBJ2-5	CASSQSGRGQETQYF	TGTGCCAGCAGCCAAAGCGGGAGGGGCCAAGAGACCCAGTACTTC
-	-	TRBV9	TRBJ2-2	CASSVSPRYTGELFF	TGTGCCAGCAGCGTTTCACCTCGTTACACCGGGGAGCTGTTTTTT
-	-	TRBV10-3	TRBJ1-5	CAISVLGGNNQPQHF	TGTGCCATCAGCGTCCTAGGGGGAAACAATCAGCCCCAGCATTTT
-	-	TRBV28	TRBJ2-7	CATGGGALHEQYF	TGTGCCACAGGAGGGGGGGCTCTACACGAGCAGTACTTC
TRBD2	-	TRBV5-1	TRBJ2-7	CASSLRTSGSSSYEQYF	TGCGCCAGCAGCCTACGTACTAGCGGGAGTTCTTCTTACGAGCAGTACTTC
-	-	TRBV7-6	TRBJ2-5	CASSLIGRSGETQYF	TGTGCCAGCAGCTTAATAGGCAGGTCGGGGGAGACCCAGTACTTC
TRBD1	-	TRBV7-2	TRBJ1-3	CASSPGTGRNTIYF	TGTGCCAGCAGCCCCGGGACAGGTCGAAACACCATATATTTT
-	-	TRBV28	TRBJ2-3	CASSPPGIPGYTQYF	TGTGCCAGCAGTCCACCCGGGATCCCTGGATATACGCAGTATTTT